Below, 10 T cell receptor beta chains from the same sample are listed, as sequenced in a study of cytomegalovirus exposure and HLA in healthy donors. 60 Vbeta and 13 Jbeta primers were used in PCR. Only in-frame clones appear in the TCRdb table, and some are missing; sequencing was by immunoSEQ multiplex PCR. This table holds some 190,000 clones, about 9% found once. Sequencing input: PBMCs. These receptors all come from a woman aged 25 to 39 in good health and CMV-seropositive.

This clone was observed a handful of times. The chain has TRBV5-8 and TRBJ2-7; TRBD2 matches at 11 bases. The ends lost 4 bases at V and 5 bases at J; junction bases unmatched: 11. Germline CDR1 reads SGHTS; CDR2 reads YDEGEE. The CDR3 is 16 amino acids. CDR3 in amino acids: CASSPSGLADGNEQYF. The CDR3 DNA reads TGTGCCAGCAGCCCTTCGGGACTAGCGGACGGCAACGAGCAGTACTTC. Full variable domain (rest looked up from reference TRBV5-8 and TRBJ2-7): EAGVTQSPTHLIKTRGQQATLRCSPISGHTSVYWYQQALGLGLQFLLWYDEGEERNRGNFPPRFSGRQFPNYSSELNVNALELEDSALYLCASSPSGLADGNEQYFGPGTRLTVT.

The chain recombines TRBV25-1 with TRBJ1-2; no clear D gene. Germline CDR1 reads MGHDK; CDR2 reads SYGVNS. The CDR3 has 15 amino acids. The V end lost 3 bases, the J end lost 8 bases, and 19 bases lay between the germline ends. CDR3 residues: CASSEISAVPGGYTF. The CDR3 DNA follows: TGTGCCAGCAGTGAGATCAGCGCTGTCCCGGGAGGCTACACCTTC.

The chain carries TRBV9 and TRBJ2-2, with TRBD1 matching over 10 bases. Trimming cost V 4 bases and J 4 bases; bases outside gene matches: 7. Germline V gene sequence: CDR1 SGDLS, CDR2 YYNGEE. This CDR3 comprises 16 residues. The CDR3 coding sequence is TGTGCCAGCAGCCCATGGACAGGGGGTAGCACCGGGGAGCTGTTTTTT. It is translated as CASSPWTGGSTGELFF. The full variable domain, its missing parts supplied by reference TRBV9 and TRBJ2-2, is DSGVTQTPKHLITATGQRVTLRCSPRSGDLSVYWYQQSLDQGLQFLIQYYNGEERAKGNILERFSAQQFPDLHSELNLSSLELGDSALYFCASSPWTGGSTGELFFGEGSRLTVL.

This clone was seen a handful of times. The chain recombines TRBV2 with TRBJ1-2; 7 nucleotides agree with TRBD1. Germline CDR1 SNHLY, CDR2 FYNNEI. The CDR3 is made up of 18 amino acids. V shed 6 bases, J shed 1 base, and the junction held 17 bases outside the gene matches. This CDR3 reads CASSPSRYPGGVNYGYTF. The CDR3 DNA reads as TGTGCCAGCAGCCCCTCCCGTTACCCAGGGGGAGTTAACTATGGCTACACCTTC.

The V and J genes are TRBV6-5 and TRBJ2-1; TRBD2 matches at 9 bases. V trimming: 2 bases; J trimming: 6 bases; junction bases outside the gene matches: 5. CDR1 and CDR2 from the germline V gene are MNHEY and SVGAGI. This CDR3 contains 15 residues. For the CDR3, the DNA is TGTGCCAGCAGTTACGGCCGCGGGAGGGCCAATGAGCAGTTCTTC. It yields the protein CASSYGRGRANEQFF.

This chain uses TRBV6-1 with TRBJ2-7, with TRBD1 identical over 9 bases. CDR1 and CDR2 from the germline V gene are MNHNS and SASEGT. V was pared by 5 bases and J by 2 bases, with 7 bases of the junction left unmatched. CDR3 length: 15 amino acids. CDR3 sequence reads: CASSREDRGTYEQYF. CDR3 in DNA: TGTGCCAGCAGTCGAGAGGACAGGGGAACCTACGAGCAGTACTTC.

This clone has a handful of counts. The junction and the germline gene differ at one end; a read error may be behind it. The chain is built from TRBV6-5 and TRBJ1-1; 8 bases fit TRBD1. The CDR3 length is 15 residues. Germline V gives CDR1 MNHEY, CDR2 SVGAGI. CDR3 amino acids: CASSYGSTGVTVAFF. The CDR3, as DNA: TGTGCCAGCAGTTACGGGTCGACAGGGGTAACTGTAGCTTTCTTT.

The CDR3 loop is CASSLAYTSGGTGELFF. CDR3 nucleotides: TGTGCCAGCAGCTTAGCGTACACTAGCGGAGGCACCGGGGAGCTGTTTTTT. The chain joins TRBV7-8 to TRBJ2-2; 8 positions agree with TRBD2. After removal of 0 bases from V and 4 bases from J, the junction contained 7 bases not matched to a gene. In germline, CDR1 is SGHVS, CDR2 FQNEAQ. This CDR3 contains 17 residues. Full variable domain (outside the CDR3, taken from reference TRBV7-8 and TRBJ2-2): GAGVSQSPRYKVAKRGQDVALRCDPISGHVSLFWYQQALGQGPEFLTYFQNEAQLDKSGLPSDRFFAERPEGSVSTLKIQRTQQEDSAVYLCASSLAYTSGGTGELFFGEGSRLTVL.

The chain uses TRBV27 and TRBJ1-4, with TRBD1 matching 7 bases. The CDR3 contains 17 residues. V dropped 0 bases and J dropped 4; count of bases not matched to a gene: 8. Germline assignment: CDR1 MNHEY and CDR2 SMNVEV (reference sequence). The CDR3 loop reads CASSLSAPGTVNEKLFF. The CDR3 region has the DNA TGTGCCAGCAGTTTATCTGCTCCTGGGACAGTTAATGAAAAACTGTTTTTT. The whole variable domain, remainder taken from reference TRBV27 and TRBJ1-4, is EAQVTQNPRYLITVTGKKLTVTCSQNMNHEYMSWYRQDPGLGLRQIYYSMNVEVTDKGDVPEGYKVSRKEKRNFPLILESPSPNQTSLYFCASSLSAPGTVNEKLFFGSGTQLSVL.

This sequence joins TRBV2 and TRBJ2-5; 7 nucleotides match TRBD2. V was clipped by 8 bases and J by 5 bases; unmatched bases: 8. Germline loops: CDR1 SNHLY, CDR2 FYNNEI. This CDR3 comprises 13 residues. The CDR3 loop reads CASSGLAAETQYF. In DNA form, the CDR3 reads TGTGCCAGCTCCGGGCTAGCGGCGGAGACCCAGTACTTC.